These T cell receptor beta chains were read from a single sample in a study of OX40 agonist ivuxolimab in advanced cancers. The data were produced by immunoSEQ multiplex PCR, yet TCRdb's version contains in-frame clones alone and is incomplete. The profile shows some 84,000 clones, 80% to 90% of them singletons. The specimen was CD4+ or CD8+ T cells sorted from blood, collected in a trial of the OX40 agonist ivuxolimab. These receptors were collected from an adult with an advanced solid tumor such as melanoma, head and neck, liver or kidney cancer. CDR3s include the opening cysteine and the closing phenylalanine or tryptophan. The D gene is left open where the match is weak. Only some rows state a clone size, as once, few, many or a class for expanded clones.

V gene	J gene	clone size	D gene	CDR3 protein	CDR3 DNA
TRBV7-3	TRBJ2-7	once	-	CASSLMSGLSYEQYF	TGTGCCAGCAGCTTAATGAGCGGGCTCTCCTACGAGCAGTACTTC
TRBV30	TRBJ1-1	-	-	CAWLWGRTGYNTEAFF	TGTGCCTGGCTTTGGGGTAGAACGGGATACAACACTGAAGCTTTCTTT
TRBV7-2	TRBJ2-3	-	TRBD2	CASGPGSGRTDTQYF	TGTGCCAGCGGGCCCGGTAGCGGGAGGACAGATACGCAGTATTTT
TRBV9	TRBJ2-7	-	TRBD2	CAPSGGIYEQYF	TGTGCCCCCTCGGGGGGGATCTACGAGCAGTACTTC
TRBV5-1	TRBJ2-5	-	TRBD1	CASSLGGTGEETQYF	TGCGCCAGCAGCTTGGGTGGGACAGGGGAAGAGACCCAGTACTTC
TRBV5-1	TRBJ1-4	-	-	CASSLGGEVEKLFF	TGCGCCAGCAGCTTGGGCGGGGAGGTTGAAAAACTGTTTTTT
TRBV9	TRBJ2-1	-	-	CASSGGGGGLLFNEQFF	TGTGCCAGCAGCGGAGGAGGTGGGGGACTTTTGTTTAATGAGCAGTTCTTC
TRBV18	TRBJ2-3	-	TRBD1	CASSRQGSTDTQYF	TGTGCCAGCTCACGACAGGGGAGCACAGATACGCAGTATTTT
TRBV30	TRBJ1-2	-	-	CAWSVRRQLRDYGYTF	TGTGCCTGGAGTGTACGAAGACAGCTGCGGGACTATGGCTACACCTTC
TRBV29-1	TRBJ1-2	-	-	CSVGWGGVANYGYTF	TGCAGCGTCGGTTGGGGGGGGGTAGCTAACTATGGCTACACCTTC
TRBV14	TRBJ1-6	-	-	CASSQGQGRNSPLHF	TGTGCCAGCAGCCAAGGTCAGGGGCGGAATTCACCCCTCCACTTT
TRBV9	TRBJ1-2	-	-	CASSDGGRGYTF	TGTGCCAGCAGCGACGGAGGTCGAGGCTACACCTTC
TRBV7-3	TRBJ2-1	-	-	CASSLMSAGPSYNEQFF	TGTGCCAGCAGCTTAATGTCAGCGGGCCCCTCCTACAATGAGCAGTTCTTC
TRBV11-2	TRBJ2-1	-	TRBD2	CASSPGTSFYEQFF	TGTGCCAGCAGCCCCGGGACTAGCTTTTATGAGCAGTTCTTC
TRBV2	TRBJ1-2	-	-	CASSDPGENYGYTF	TGTGCCAGCAGTGATCCAGGGGAGAACTATGGCTACACCTTC
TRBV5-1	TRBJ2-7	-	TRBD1	CASSFTTGAYEQYF	TGCGCCAGCAGCTTTACCACAGGGGCCTACGAGCAGTACTTC